The clone carrying this T cell receptor (beta chain) was detected only a few times. Antigen unknown. The data were obtained in a study of cytomegalovirus exposure and HLA in healthy donors. Notes on the study in general: Later on, an analysis showed TCR association rates differing by HLA locus, with DRB1 the most and HLA-C the fewest. Some TCR beta chains (about 180 of them) were listed as cytomegalovirus-associated.

The PCR employed 60 Vbeta primers together with 13 Jbeta primers. The repertoire was sequenced with immunoSEQ multiplex PCR; TCRdb's copy has only in-frame clones and lacks some. The repertoire holds about 100,000 clones, with 81% as singletons. CDR1 is MGHRA, CDR2 YSYEKL, per germline. Losses at the gene ends were 1 base for V and 4 bases for J; bases not matched to a gene: 12. CDR3 length: 17 amino acids. Sequenced input: PBMCs. This TCR was sampled from a woman aged 70-85 years in good health and CMV-seropositive. The chain is built from TRBV4-1 and TRBJ1-2; 7 bases line up with TRBD1. The CDR3 region is CASSQVEEGARLYGYTF. The CDR3 nucleotides are TGCGCCAGCAGCCAAGTTGAGGAGGGGGCGCGCCTCTATGGCTACACCTTC.